The next 25 T cell receptor beta chains were all read from a single sample in a study of blood T cell repertoires in COVID-19. This table comes from immunoSEQ multiplex PCR, and its TCRdb copy is limited to in-frame clones, with some not included. Of nearly 300,000 clones in the sample, approximately 84% are singletons; the top ten hold almost 1.5%. Source material: peripheral blood. These receptors originate from a human donor with COVID-19, enrolled during active disease. The donor label of this sample is uncertain.

The chain combines TRBV10-1 with TRBJ2-1, with no clear D. The germline V gene encodes CDR1 WNHNN and CDR2 SYGVQD (reference sequence). V was trimmed by 7 bases and J by 3 bases, leaving 10 bases between them. The CDR3 contains 13 residues. CDR3 amino acids: CASIVPFYNEQFF. The CDR3 DNA sequence: TGCGCCAGCATAGTTCCGTTCTACAATGAGCAGTTCTTC.

The chain joins TRBV11-1 to TRBJ1-1; D unresolved. Trimming removed 1 base at V and 1 base at J, with 7 bases between. The germline V gene encodes CDR1 SGHAT and CDR2 FQDESV (reference sequence). CDR3 length: 14 amino acids. The CDR3 bases are TGTGCCAGCAGCTTAGGCAGATCGAACACTGAAGCTTTCTTT. It is translated as CASSLGRSNTEAFF.

This chain uses TRBV20-1 with TRBJ2-7; D might be TRBD2 (5 bases). Germline values: CDR1 DFQATT, CDR2 SNEGSKA (reference sequence). CDR3 length: 14 amino acids. V was pared by 3 bases and J by 3 bases, with 15 bases between. CDR3 DNA sequence: TGCAGTGCTAGTGCCCGGACTGGCAGCTACGAGCAGTACTTC. The encoded protein is CSASARTGSYEQYF.

The chain has TRBV19 and TRBJ2-5; D perhaps matches TRBD1 (6 bases). The CDR3 extends over 15 amino acids. Trimming removed 4 bases at V and 0 bases at J, with 12 bases between. Looked up from germline, CDR1 is LNHDA and CDR2 is SQIVND (reference sequence). CDR3 nucleotides: TGTGCCAGTAGTAGAGAACAGGGCAACCAAGAGACCCAGTACTTC. Translating it yields CASSREQGNQETQYF.

The chain combines TRBV27 with TRBJ2-1; TRBD1 is a possible D gene (6 bases). CDR3 length: 14 residues. Germline-derived CDR1 and CDR2 are MNHEY and SMNVEV (reference sequence). The germline V and J ends were trimmed by 6 bases and 5 bases, with 14 bases remaining between them. CDR3 DNA: TGTGCCAGCAGCGCATCCTGGACAGACAATGAGCAGTTCTTC. It yields the protein CASSASWTDNEQFF.

CDR3 amino acids: CASSVEVGSSREQYF. The DNA of the CDR3 is TGTGCCAGCAGTGTGGAGGTGGGTAGTTCGAGAGAGCAGTACTTC. This rearrangement joins TRBV2 to TRBJ2-7, with a possible D match to TRBD2 (5 bases). Looked up from germline, CDR1 is SNHLY and CDR2 is FYNNEI. The CDR3 has 15 amino acids. V dropped 4 bases and J dropped 7 bases, with 20 bases sitting between them.

The rearrangement joins TRBV6-2 or TRBV6-3 to TRBJ1-6; D uncertain. The CDR3 extends over 16 amino acids. Trimming took 6 bases from V and 7 from J, leaving 19 bases between them. Germline lookup yields CDR1 MNHEY and CDR2 SVGEGT. CDR3 sequence reads: CASSHEVTFPNSPLHF. The CDR3 nucleotides are TGTGCCAGCAGCCATGAGGTTACATTCCCGAATTCACCCCTCCACTTT.

V gene TRBV29-1 combines with J gene TRBJ2-3, with D possibly TRBD2 on 5 matching bases. Germline CDR1 reads SQVTM; CDR2 reads ANQGSEA. Trimming cost V 4 bases and J 5 bases, with 13 bases left between them. There are 13 residues in the CDR3. The CDR3 region has the DNA TGCAGCGTTGTTTCTCCGGGAAAAGATACGCAGTATTTT. This codes for CSVVSPGKDTQYF.

A few counts support this clone. This rearrangement joins TRBV5-1 to TRBJ2-3; unclear D gene. Germline V CDR1 and CDR2: SGHRS, YFSETQ. V was cut by 0 bases and J by 3 bases, with 14 bases left in between. This CDR3 is built from 16 residues. The CDR3 bases are TGCGCCAGCAGCTTGGGCGGATCAACGAGGACAGATACGCAGTATTTT. Translated, it gives CASSLGGSTRTDTQYF.

The rearrangement joins TRBV14 to TRBJ2-1; 8 bases are shared with TRBD2. V shed 1 base and J 6 bases; nucleotides not matched to a gene: 5. Germline CDR1 and CDR2: SGHDN and FVKESK. The CDR3 covers 15 residues. Here the CDR3 reads CASSQAGRARNEQFF. The CDR3, as DNA: TGTGCCAGCAGCCAAGCCGGGAGGGCCCGCAATGAGCAGTTCTTC.

V and J are TRBV28 and TRBJ2-1; TRBD2 is a possible D gene (6 bases). Per germline, CDR1 MDHEN and CDR2 SYDVKM. The CDR3 runs to 13 residues. V shed 5 bases and J shed 9 bases, with 14 bases lying between them. This CDR3 reads CASSLELAFEQFF. In DNA, the CDR3 is TGTGCCAGCAGTCTTGAACTAGCCTTTGAGCAGTTCTTC.

The V gene is TRBV19, the J gene TRBJ2-1; 14 nucleotides align to TRBD2. Germline loops: CDR1 LNHDA, CDR2 SQIVND (reference sequence). There are 15 residues in the CDR3. J lost 9 bases, V lost 3 bases, and 4 bases had no gene match. This chain's CDR3 is CASSITGTSGSEQFF. The CDR3 DNA reads TGTGCCAGTAGTATTACCGGGACTAGCGGGAGTGAGCAGTTCTTC.

V usage is TRBV28 and J usage is TRBJ2-5; maybe TRBD1 (5 bases). Germline V gives CDR1 MDHEN, CDR2 SYDVKM. The CDR3 sequence is 17 residues long. V was pared by 6 bases and J by 4 bases, with 24 bases between. The CDR3 bases are TGTGCCAGCAGCCCCCTGAGAGGACAAGGCCGGGCAGAGACCCAGTACTTC. Amino acid sequence: CASSPLRGQGRAETQYF.

This clone was detected only once. The V call is TRBV19, the J call TRBJ1-2; D is ambiguous. CDR1 is LNHDA and CDR2 is SQIVND in the germline V gene (reference sequence). V was pared by 0 bases and J by 11 bases, with 16 bases between. CDR3 length equals 14 residues. CDR3 sequence reads: CASSIEETARGYTF. The CDR3, as DNA: TGTGCCAGTAGTATAGAGGAAACAGCGCGAGGGTACACCTTC.

The chain is built from TRBV6-4 and TRBJ2-5; D might be TRBD2 (5 bases). CDR3 length: 14 residues. Germline V gene lookup returns CDR1 MRHNA and CDR2 SNTAGT. Trimming took off 3 bases at V and 0 bases at J, with 8 bases between the two ends. The CDR3, as DNA: TGTGCCAGCAGTGATTTCGGGGACCAAGAGACCCAGTACTTC. Its translation: CASSDFGDQETQYF.

This chain uses TRBV19 with TRBJ1-6; possibly TRBD1 for D (5 bases). With 2 bases removed from V and 8 bases from J, the gap between germline ends came to 13 bases. There are 15 residues in the CDR3. Per the germline V gene, CDR1 is LNHDA and CDR2 is SQIVND (reference sequence). DNA for the CDR3: TGTGCCAGTAGTATAATACCAGGGATGGATTCACCCCTCCACTTT. It is translated as CASSIIPGMDSPLHF.

The V and J genes are TRBV2 and TRBJ1-1; TRBD1 might be the D (5 bases). Trimming stripped 8 bases from V and 5 bases from J, with 18 bases between. The germline CDR1 and CDR2 sequences are SNHLY and FYNNEI. There are 14 residues in the CDR3. This CDR3 reads CASSGGTRGTEAFF. CDR3 DNA sequence: TGTGCCAGCTCTGGGGGGACTCGCGGGACTGAAGCTTTCTTT. Based on the CDR3 plus reference TRBV2 and TRBJ1-1, the full variable domain is EPEVTQTPSHQVTQMGQEVILRCVPISNHLYFYWYRQILGQKVEFLVSFYNNEISEKSEIFDDQFSVERPDGSNFTLKIRSTKLEDSAMYFCASSGGTRGTEAFFGQGTRLTVV.

This chain connects TRBV30 to TRBJ2-5; tentatively, D is TRBD2 (6 bases). Trimming removed 1 base at V and 5 bases at J, with 14 bases between. Germline V gives CDR1 GTSNPN, CDR2 SVGIG (reference sequence). The CDR3 has 14 residues. The chain's CDR3 is CAWSAGGVGETQYF. As DNA, the CDR3 is TGTGCCTGGAGTGCCGGGGGAGTGGGGGAGACCCAGTACTTC.

This rearrangement joins TRBV28 to TRBJ1-3, with 8 bases lining up with TRBD1. CDR3 length: 17 amino acids. Germline lookup yields CDR1 MDHEN and CDR2 SYDVKM. J was trimmed by 3 bases and V by 5 bases; bases with no gene match: 12. In DNA, the CDR3 is TGTGCCAGCAGTACCTACACCAGGGGGCGCGTTGGAAACACCATATATTTT. Its translation is CASSTYTRGRVGNTIYF.

V gene TRBV5-4 combines with J gene TRBJ1-1; 9 nucleotides match TRBD1. Germline values: CDR1 SGHNT, CDR2 YYREEE (reference sequence). CDR3 size: 14 residues. Germline trimming cut 4 bases from V and 6 bases from J; bases unmatched to any gene: 7. CDR3 in amino acids: CASSPGQGGAEAFF. The CDR3 DNA sequence: TGTGCCAGCAGCCCGGGACAGGGTGGCGCTGAAGCTTTCTTT.

The V call is TRBV19, the J call TRBJ1-1; D is possibly TRBD1 (5 bases). From germline, CDR1 is LNHDA and CDR2 SQIVND (reference sequence). The CDR3 covers 15 residues. V was clipped by 6 bases and J by 0 bases, with 14 bases between them. As DNA, the CDR3 is TGTGCCAGTAGCCCCCAGGACACCCTGAACACTGAAGCTTTCTTT. Translating it yields CASSPQDTLNTEAFF.

Notes on this clone: Other DNA sequences of this sample code for an identical CDR3. The J gene is TRBJ1-1, the V gene TRBV9, with TRBD1 identical over 9 bases. CDR3 length equals 14 residues. Germline V lookup: CDR1 SGDLS, CDR2 YYNGEE. V trimming: 3 bases; J trimming: 3 bases; junction bases outside the gene matches: 3. DNA for the CDR3: TGTGCCAGCAGCGCGCGGGACAGGGACACTGAAGCTTTCTTT. It yields the protein CASSARDRDTEAFF.

The rearrangement joins TRBV24-1 to TRBJ2-3; D is possibly TRBD1 (6 bases). V dropped 4 bases and J dropped 6 bases, with 31 bases sitting between them. Germline-derived CDR1 and CDR2 are KGHDR and SFDVKD. The CDR3 sequence is 20 residues long. The CDR3 sequence: CATSDPKSERDTLSKDTQYF. DNA of the CDR3: TGTGCCACCAGTGACCCAAAGTCTGAAAGGGACACTTTAAGTAAGGATACGCAGTATTTT.

The rearrangement uses TRBV7-3 and TRBJ2-1; TRBD2 matches at 14 bases. The CDR3 has 14 amino acids. V lost 4 bases to trimming and J lost 9 bases; unmatched junction nucleotides: 2. The germline CDR1 and CDR2 sequences are SGHTA and FQGTGA. CDR3 residues: CASSSGLAGGEQFF. As DNA, the CDR3 is TGTGCCAGCAGCTCCGGACTAGCGGGAGGTGAGCAGTTCTTC. The entire variable domain, with the rest obtained from reference TRBV7-3 and TRBJ2-1, is as follows: GAGVSQTPSNKVTEKGKYVELRCDPISGHTALYWYRQSLGQGPEFLIYFQGTGAADDSGLPNDRFFAVRPEGSVSTLKIQRTERGDSAVYLCASSSGLAGGEQFFGPGTRLTVL.

The chain employs TRBV28 and TRBJ1-4, with TRBD1 identical over 9 bases. Germline V gives CDR1 MDHEN, CDR2 SYDVKM. CDR3 length: 16 residues. J gave up 10 bases and V 7 bases, and 16 bases lay outside the gene matches. In DNA form, the CDR3 reads TGTGCCAGCACCTCCCTGGGGGACAGGGAGGGTGGAAAACTGTTTTTT. Translation gives CASTSLGDREGGKLFF. The whole variable domain, filled in from reference TRBV28 and TRBJ1-4, reads DVKVTQSSRYLVKRTGEKVFLECVQDMDHENMFWYRQDPGLGLRLIYFSYDVKMKEKGDIPEGYSVSREKKERFSLILESASTNQTSMYLCASTSLGDREGGKLFFGSGTQLSVL.